This T cell receptor (beta chain) was retrieved from a study of shared clonotypes between healthy human individuals. Findings and limits, study-wide: Among the subsets, naive ones generally showed larger estimated richness than memory ones.

The V gene lost 1 base and the J gene lost 0 bases, with 5 bases spanning the gap. This CDR3 region has 14 residues. Germline CDR1 is PRHDT and CDR2 is FYEKMQ (reference sequence). Profiling relied on immunoSEQ multiplex PCR, and the TCRdb table lists in-frame clones only, not all of them. The data show around 1.9 million clones, 85% to 95% seen once. As defined, naive CD8 cells were CD45RO-negative and positively selected for CCR7, with terminally differentiated effector memory CD45RA+ cells excluded. A remark on this clone: What it binds is unknown.

Sequenced: naive CD8+ T cells from PBMCs. The receptor was isolated from a man younger than 35 in good health. Some clones in this sample may be carry-over from other donors' samples. J is TRBJ2-3 and V is TRBV13, with D unresolved. This chain's CDR3 is CASSLEVSTDTQYF. The CDR3 DNA reads TGTGCCAGCAGCTTAGAGGTTAGCACAGATACGCAGTATTTT.